This T cell receptor beta chain was sequenced in a study of cytomegalovirus exposure and HLA in healthy donors. General observations from the study: Reports indicate that TCR beta sequences accurately predicted the HLA-A and HLA-B alleles of most subjects.

The germline V gene has CDR1 SNHLY and CDR2 FYNNEI. This CDR3 is built from 18 residues. J gave up 0 bases and V 5 bases, and 15 bases lay outside the gene matches. Remarks on this clone: The antigen is unknown.

13 Jbeta primers and 60 Vbeta primers were used for the PCR. Sequenced by immunoSEQ multiplex PCR; TCRdb stores in-frame clones only, minus some. This sample carries tens of thousands of clones, roughly 68% of them seen once, and the ten largest clones take approximately 4%. The chain is built from TRBV2 and TRBJ1-2; 7 nucleotides align to TRBD1. This sequence was found in a woman aged 50 to 65 in good health and CMV-seronegative. Sequenced: PBMCs. CDR3 sequence (DNA): TGTGCCAGCAGTCGGGACAGCTATCCGAGGGGGCCTAACTATGGCTACACCTTC. This translates into CASSRDSYPRGPNYGYTF.